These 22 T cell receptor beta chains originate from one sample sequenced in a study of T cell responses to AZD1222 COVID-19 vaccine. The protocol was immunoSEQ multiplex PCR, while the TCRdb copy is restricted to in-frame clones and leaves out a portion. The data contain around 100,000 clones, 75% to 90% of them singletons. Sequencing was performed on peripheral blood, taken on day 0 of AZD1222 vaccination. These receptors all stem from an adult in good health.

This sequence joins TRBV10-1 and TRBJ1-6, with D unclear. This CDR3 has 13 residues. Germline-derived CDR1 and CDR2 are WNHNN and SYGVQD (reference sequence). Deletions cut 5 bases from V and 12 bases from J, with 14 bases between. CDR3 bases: TGCGCCAGCAGTCCAACTTTGAAAGGACCCCTCCACTTT. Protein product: CASSPTLKGPLHF.

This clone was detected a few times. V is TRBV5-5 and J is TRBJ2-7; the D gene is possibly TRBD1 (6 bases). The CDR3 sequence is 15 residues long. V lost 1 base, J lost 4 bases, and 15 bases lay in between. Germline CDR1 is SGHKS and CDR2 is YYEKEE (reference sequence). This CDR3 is CASSLLRQETYEQYF. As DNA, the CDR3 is TGTGCCAGCAGCTTGTTACGACAGGAGACGTACGAGCAGTACTTC.

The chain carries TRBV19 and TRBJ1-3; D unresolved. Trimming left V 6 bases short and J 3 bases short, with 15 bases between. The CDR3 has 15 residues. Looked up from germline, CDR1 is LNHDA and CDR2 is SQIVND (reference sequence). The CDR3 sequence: CASRPGPTDGNTIYF. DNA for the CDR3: TGTGCCAGTAGACCCGGCCCGACGGATGGAAACACCATATATTTT.

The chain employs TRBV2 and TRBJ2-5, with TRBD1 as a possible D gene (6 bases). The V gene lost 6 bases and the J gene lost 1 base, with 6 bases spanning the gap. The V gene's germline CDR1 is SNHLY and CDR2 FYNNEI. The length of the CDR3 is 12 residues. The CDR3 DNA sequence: TGTGCCAGCAGGGACAGCCAAGAGACCCAGTACTTC. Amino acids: CASRDSQETQYF.

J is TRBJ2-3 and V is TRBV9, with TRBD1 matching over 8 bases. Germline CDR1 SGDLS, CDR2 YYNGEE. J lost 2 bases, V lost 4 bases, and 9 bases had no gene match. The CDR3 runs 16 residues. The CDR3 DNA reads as TGTGCCAGCAGCCCAAGGGACAGGTTTTCCACAGATACGCAGTATTTT. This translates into CASSPRDRFSTDTQYF.

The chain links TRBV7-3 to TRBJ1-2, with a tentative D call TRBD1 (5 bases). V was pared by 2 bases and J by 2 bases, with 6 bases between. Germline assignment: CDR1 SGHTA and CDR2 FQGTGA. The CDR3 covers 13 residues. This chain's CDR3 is CASSLQGNYGYTF. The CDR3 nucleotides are TGTGCCAGCAGCTTACAGGGAAACTATGGCTACACCTTC.

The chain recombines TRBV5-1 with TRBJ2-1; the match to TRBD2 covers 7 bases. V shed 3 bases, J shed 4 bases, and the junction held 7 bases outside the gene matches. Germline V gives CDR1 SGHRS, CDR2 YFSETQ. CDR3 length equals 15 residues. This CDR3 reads CASSWAGESYNEQFF. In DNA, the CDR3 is TGCGCCAGCAGCTGGGCGGGGGAATCTTACAATGAGCAGTTCTTC.

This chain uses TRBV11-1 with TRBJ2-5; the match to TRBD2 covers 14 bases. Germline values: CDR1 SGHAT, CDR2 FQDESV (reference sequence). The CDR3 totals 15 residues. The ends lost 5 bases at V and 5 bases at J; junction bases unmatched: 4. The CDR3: CASSTGLAGGETQYF. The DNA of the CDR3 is TGTGCCAGCAGCACAGGACTAGCGGGAGGCGAGACCCAGTACTTC. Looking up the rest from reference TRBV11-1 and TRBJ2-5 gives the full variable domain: EAEVAQSPRYKITEKSQAVAFWCDPISGHATLYWYRQILGQGPELLVQFQDESVVDDSQLPKDRFSAERLKGVDSTLKIQPAELGDSAMYLCASSTGLAGGETQYFGPGTRLLVL.

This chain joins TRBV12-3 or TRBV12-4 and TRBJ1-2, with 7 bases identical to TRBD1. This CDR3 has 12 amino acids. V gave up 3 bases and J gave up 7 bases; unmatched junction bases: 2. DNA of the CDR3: TGTGCCAGCAGTTTCGACAGGGCTGGCTACACCTTC. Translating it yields CASSFDRAGYTF.

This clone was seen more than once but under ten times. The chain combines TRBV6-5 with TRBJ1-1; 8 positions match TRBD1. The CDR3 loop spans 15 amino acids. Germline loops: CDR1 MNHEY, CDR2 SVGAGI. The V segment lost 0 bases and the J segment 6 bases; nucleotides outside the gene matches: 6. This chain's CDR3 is CASSYSVQGASEAFF. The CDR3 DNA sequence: TGTGCCAGCAGTTACTCGGTCCAGGGGGCGTCTGAAGCTTTCTTT.

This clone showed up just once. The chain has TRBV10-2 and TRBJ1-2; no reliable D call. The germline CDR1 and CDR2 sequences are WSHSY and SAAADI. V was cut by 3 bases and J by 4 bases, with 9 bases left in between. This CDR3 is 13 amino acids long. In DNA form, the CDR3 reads TGCGCCAGCAGTGACCCAGACGCCTATGGCTACACCTTC. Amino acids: CASSDPDAYGYTF.

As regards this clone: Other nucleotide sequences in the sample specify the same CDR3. CDR3 region: CASSYDRGHTEAFF. In DNA, the CDR3 is TGTGCCAGCAGTTATGACAGGGGACACACTGAAGCTTTCTTT. This rearrangement joins TRBV6-5 to TRBJ1-1, with TRBD1 matching over 8 bases. Unmatched junction bases numbered 3, after V lost 3 bases and J lost 3 bases. The germline CDR1 and CDR2 sequences are MNHEY and SVGAGI. The CDR3 has 14 residues.

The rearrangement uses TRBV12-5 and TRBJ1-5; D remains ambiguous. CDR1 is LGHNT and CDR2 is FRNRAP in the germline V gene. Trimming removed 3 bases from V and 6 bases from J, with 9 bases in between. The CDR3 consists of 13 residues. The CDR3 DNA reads TGTGCTAGTGGTTTTTATCCCGGTCAGCCCCAGCATTTT. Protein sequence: CASGFYPGQPQHF.

The CDR3 coding sequence is TGTGCCAGCAGCGCGTCCGGGACGGAAGCTAACTATGGCTACACCTTC. It specifies CASSASGTEANYGYTF. The rearrangement joins TRBV7-9 to TRBJ1-2, with D possibly TRBD1 on 5 matching bases. Germline CDR1 is SEHNR and CDR2 is FQNEAQ (reference sequence). The CDR3 has 16 amino acids. The V end lost 5 bases, the J end lost 0 bases, and 16 bases lay between the germline ends.

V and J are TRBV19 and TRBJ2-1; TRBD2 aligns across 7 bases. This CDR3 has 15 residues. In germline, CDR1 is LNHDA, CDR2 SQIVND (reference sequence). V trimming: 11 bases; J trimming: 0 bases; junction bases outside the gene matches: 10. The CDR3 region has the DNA TGTGCCGCGGCTAGCGGCTTCCACTCCTACAATGAGCAGTTCTTC. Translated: CAAASGFHSYNEQFF. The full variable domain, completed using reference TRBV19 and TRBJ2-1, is DGGITQSPKYLFRKEGQNVTLSCEQNLNHDAMYWYRQDPGQGLRLIYYSQIVNDFQKGDIAEGYSVSREKKESFPLTVTSAQKNPTAFYLCAAASGFHSYNEQFFGPGTRLTVL.

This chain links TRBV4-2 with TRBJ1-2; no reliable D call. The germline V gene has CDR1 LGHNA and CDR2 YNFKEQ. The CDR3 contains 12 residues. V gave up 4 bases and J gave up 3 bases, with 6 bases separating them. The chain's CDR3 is CASSPADYGYTF. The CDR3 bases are TGTGCCAGCAGCCCAGCCGACTATGGCTACACCTTC.

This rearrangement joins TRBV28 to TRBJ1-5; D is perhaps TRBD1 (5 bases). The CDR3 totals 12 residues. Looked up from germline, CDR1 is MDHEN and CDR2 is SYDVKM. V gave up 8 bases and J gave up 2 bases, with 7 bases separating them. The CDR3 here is CASQGRNQPQHF. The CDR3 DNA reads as TGTGCCAGCCAGGGTCGCAATCAGCCCCAGCATTTT.

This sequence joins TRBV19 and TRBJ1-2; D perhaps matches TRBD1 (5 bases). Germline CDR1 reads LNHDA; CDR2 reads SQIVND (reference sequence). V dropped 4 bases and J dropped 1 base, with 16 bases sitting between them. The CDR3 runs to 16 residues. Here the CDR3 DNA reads TGTGCCAGTAGTAAGCGACAGAGCGCGGGTAACTATGGCTACACCTTC. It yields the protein CASSKRQSAGNYGYTF.

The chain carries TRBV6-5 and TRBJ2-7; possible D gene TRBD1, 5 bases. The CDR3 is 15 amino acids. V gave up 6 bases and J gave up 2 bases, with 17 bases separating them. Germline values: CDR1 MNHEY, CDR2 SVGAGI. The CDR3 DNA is TGTGCCAGCAGACGCGAAAATGACAGAACCTACGAGCAGTACTTC. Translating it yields CASRRENDRTYEQYF.

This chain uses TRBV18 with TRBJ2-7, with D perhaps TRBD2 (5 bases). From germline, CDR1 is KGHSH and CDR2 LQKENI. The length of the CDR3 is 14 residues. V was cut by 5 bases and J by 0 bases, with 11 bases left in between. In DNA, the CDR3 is TGTGCCAGCTCATACGGACGGGGCTCCTACGAGCAGTACTTC. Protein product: CASSYGRGSYEQYF. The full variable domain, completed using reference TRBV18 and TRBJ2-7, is NAGVMQNPRHLVRRRGQEARLRCSPMKGHSHVYWYRQLPEEGLKFMVYLQKENIIDESGMPKERFSAEFPKEGPSILRIQQVVRGDSAAYFCASSYGRGSYEQYFGPGTRLTVT.

The CDR3 loop reads CASSLWQNTGELFF. CDR3 sequence (DNA): TGTGCCAGCAGCCTCTGGCAAAACACCGGGGAGCTGTTTTTT. This rearrangement joins TRBV3-1 (or the pseudogene TRBV3-2) to TRBJ2-2; D remains unclear. This CDR3 contains 14 residues. Per germline, CDR1 LGHDT and CDR2 YNNKEL (reference sequence). Trimming removed 4 bases at V and 2 bases at J, with 8 bases between.

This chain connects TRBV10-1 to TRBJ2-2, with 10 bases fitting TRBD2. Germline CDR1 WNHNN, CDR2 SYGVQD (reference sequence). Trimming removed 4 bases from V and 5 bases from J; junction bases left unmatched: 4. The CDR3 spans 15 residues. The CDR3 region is CASSGGLAWTGELFF. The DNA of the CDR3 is TGCGCCAGCAGTGGGGGACTAGCGTGGACCGGGGAGCTGTTTTTT.